This TCR beta chain is drawn from a study of blood T cell repertoires in COVID-19. In the study overall: COVID-19 samples, acute and convalescent, were from the United States, Italy and Spain. T cells, B-cell-depleted T cells, or PBMCs provided the cDNA or gDNA that served as material.

The V gene lost 0 bases and the J gene lost 7 bases, with 7 bases spanning the gap. This CDR3 contains 14 residues. The germline gives CDR1 SGHDN, CDR2 FVKESK. Authors' methods: Amplification from reference gene primers served as the basis for estimated nucleated cell counts. Data came from immunoSEQ multiplex PCR; TCRdb stores just in-frame clones and leaves some out. D and trimming come from the DNA, and the V and J calls and clone size come from that table. The sample lists tens of thousands of clones, around 90% occurring once. This chain links TRBV14 with TRBJ1-6; unclear D gene. The TCR comes from a human donor with active COVID-19. The donor label of this sample is uncertain. Sequencing was done on a sample of peripheral blood. In DNA, the CDR3 is TGTGCCAGCAGCCAAGAAACGCAGAATTCACCCCTCCACTTT. It yields the protein CASSQETQNSPLHF.